Shown below are 32 T cell receptor beta chains from a single sample sequenced in a study of neurological immune-mediated disorders (dated 2019 in TCRdb). The library was made by 5' RACE. TCRdb records Illumina HiSeq 2500 as the sequencer. The public reads were reprocessed in TCRdb via fastp at Q25 and MiXCR, keeping in-frame beta chains. Every distinct CDR3 protein forms one entry, paired with its most common genes and DNA. Within this sample are tens of thousands of distinct CDR3 sequences, with around 3.9% of them counted one time only. The ten largest clones add up to approximately 1.6% of the sample. Material for sequencing was PBMCs. The receptors originated from a young man with multiple sclerosis.

This clonotype has a count of ten or more. The CDR3 is CATSDPASTDTQYF. CDR3 DNA: TGTGCCACCAGTGATCCCGCCTCCACAGATACGCAGTATTTT. This chain joins TRBV24-1 and TRBJ2-3, with D unresolved. The V and J ends lost 3 bases and 2 bases respectively, with 8 bases between them. The CDR3 length is 14 residues. CDR1 and CDR2 from the germline V gene are KGHDR and SFDVKD.

This clonotype was observed at least ten times. This chain's CDR3 is CASSSAGSEQYF. CDR3 DNA sequence: TGCGCCAGCAGCTCAGCAGGTTCCGAGCAGTACTTC. The J gene is TRBJ2-7, the V gene TRBV5-1; D gene unclear. The V end was cut by 3 bases, the J end by 6 bases, with 10 bases between. The CDR3 is made up of 12 amino acids. Germline loops: CDR1 SGHRS, CDR2 YFSETQ.

The CDR3 reads CASSRPGTRDEQFF. The CDR3 DNA reads as TGCGCCAGCAGCCGTCCCGGGACTAGGGATGAGCAGTTCTTC. The J gene is TRBJ2-1, the V gene TRBV4-1; 8 bases line up with TRBD2. V was pared by 4 bases and J by 8 bases, with 7 bases of the junction left unmatched. The CDR3 extends over 14 amino acids. The germline V gene encodes CDR1 MGHRA and CDR2 YSYEKL.

There are many counts of this clonotype. The chain has TRBV7-2 and TRBJ1-4; tentatively, D is TRBD1 (5 bases). The CDR3 has 15 residues. V lost 5 bases, J lost 3 bases, and 13 bases lay in between. Germline-derived CDR1 and CDR2 are SGHTA and FQGNSA. The CDR3 nucleotides read TGTGCCAGCAGCGGAGACAGTTCACCTAATGAAAAACTGTTTTTT. This gives the protein CASSGDSSPNEKLFF.

The sample holds many counts of this clonotype. This chain uses TRBV20-1 with TRBJ2-5; 7 bases map to TRBD2. With V trimmed by 3 bases and J by 7 bases, 26 bases remained unmatched. Germline assignment: CDR1 DFQATT and CDR2 SNEGSKA (reference sequence). The CDR3 sequence is 19 residues long. The CDR3 DNA reads as TGCAGTGCTAGGGAGCAGGGAAGCATAACATGGTCCAGGGAGGGGACCCAGTACTTC. It specifies CSAREQGSITWSREGTQYF.

At least ten counts were recorded for this clonotype. The gene calls are TRBV5-1 and TRBJ2-7; TRBD2 matches at 12 bases. J gave up 6 bases and V 6 bases, and 19 bases lay outside the gene matches. CDR1 and CDR2 (germline): SGHRS, YFSETQ. The CDR3 totals 18 residues. CDR3 nucleotides: TGCGCCAGCACCACCGGGACAGTTCGGACTAGCGGGATTGCCGAGCAGTACTTC. This sequence encodes CASTTGTVRTSGIAEQYF.

In this sample, this clonotype turned up many times. The chain links TRBV5-1 to TRBJ1-2; the D gene is possibly TRBD1 (5 bases). This CDR3 has 15 residues. Per the germline V gene, CDR1 is SGHRS and CDR2 is YFSETQ. V gave up 4 bases and J gave up 3 bases, with 16 bases separating them. CDR3 sequence reads: CASSPSDNNHYGYTF. For the CDR3, the DNA is TGCGCCAGCAGCCCCTCGGACAATAACCACTATGGCTACACCTTC.

This clonotype appeared many times. The rearrangement uses TRBV9 and TRBJ2-1, with D possibly TRBD2 on 5 matching bases. V lost 0 bases to trimming and J lost 10 bases, with 14 bases between them. The CDR3 is 14 amino acids. The germline CDR1 and CDR2 sequences are SGDLS and YYNGEE. CDR3 sequence: CASSVGAGLGEQFF. The CDR3 nucleotides are TGTGCCAGCAGCGTAGGTGCAGGACTGGGGGAGCAGTTCTTC.

This clonotype showed up many times. This chain joins TRBV7-3 and TRBJ2-1; 9 bases match TRBD1. The CDR3 extends over 14 amino acids. From germline, CDR1 is SGHTA and CDR2 FQGTGA. V shed 5 bases and J 5 bases; nucleotides not matched to a gene: 4. The CDR3 here is CASSPGQGHNEQFF. CDR3 nucleotides: TGTGCCAGCAGCCCTGGACAGGGGCACAATGAGCAGTTCTTC.

This clonotype was counted ten times or more. The chain has TRBV20-1 and TRBJ2-3; D might be TRBD1 (5 bases). Germline V lookup: CDR1 DFQATT, CDR2 SNEGSKA (reference sequence). Trimming took off 5 bases at V and 2 bases at J, with 14 bases between the two ends. This CDR3 region has 14 residues. The CDR3 is CSAPPAGLTDTQYF. CDR3 DNA sequence: TGCAGTGCTCCTCCTGCAGGGCTCACAGATACGCAGTATTTT.

This sequence joins TRBV6-5 and TRBJ1-1; no clear D. The CDR3 runs to 13 residues. The V end lost 5 bases, the J end lost 3 bases, and 10 bases lay between the germline ends. The V gene's germline CDR1 is MNHEY and CDR2 SVGAGI. The CDR3 region is CASSIQRYTEAFF. The CDR3 DNA reads as TGTGCCAGCAGTATACAGAGGTACACTGAAGCTTTCTTT.

This clonotype was observed many times. The V gene is TRBV5-1, the J gene TRBJ2-1, with D possibly being TRBD1 (5 bases). This CDR3 region has 13 residues. The V gene lost 5 bases and the J gene lost 10 bases, with 16 bases spanning the gap. The germline V gene has CDR1 SGHRS and CDR2 YFSETQ. CDR3: CASRRGLPDEQFF. CDR3 DNA sequence: TGCGCCAGCAGAAGGGGTCTACCAGACGAGCAGTTCTTC. Filled out from reference TRBV5-1 and TRBJ2-1, the complete variable domain reads KAGVTQTPRYLIKTRGQQVTLSCSPISGHRSVSWYQQTPGQGLQFLFEYFSETQRNKGNFPGRFSGRQFSNSRSEMNVSTLELGDSALYLCASRRGLPDEQFFGPGTRLTVL.

This clonotype was seen many times. This chain links TRBV6-5 with TRBJ2-5, with 7 bases matching TRBD2. The germline V gene encodes CDR1 MNHEY and CDR2 SVGAGI. The CDR3 is 15 residues long. The junction had 5 bases not matched to a gene; V was cut back by 2 bases and J by 2 bases. Here the CDR3 DNA reads TGTGCCAGCAGTTACGGGGAAGCGGGGCAAGAGACCCAGTACTTC. Its translation is CASSYGEAGQETQYF.

This clonotype was counted ten times or more. The genes are TRBV15 and TRBJ1-2, with 8 bases fitting TRBD1. V was clipped by 0 bases and J by 9 bases; unmatched bases: 3. Looked up from germline, CDR1 is LNHNV and CDR2 is YYDKDF (reference sequence). The CDR3 has 13 amino acids. In DNA, the CDR3 is TGTGCCACCAGCAGAGATAGGGACAGGAGCTACACCTTC. Protein sequence: CATSRDRDRSYTF.

In its sample, this clonotype was seen many times. This chain links TRBV28 with TRBJ2-3; TRBD2 is a possible D gene (6 bases). Germline CDR1 reads MDHEN; CDR2 reads SYDVKM. This CDR3 contains 14 residues. The V and J ends lost 6 bases and 5 bases respectively, with 15 bases between them. The CDR3 loop reads CASSGGGPVDTQYF. CDR3 sequence (DNA): TGTGCCAGCAGCGGGGGAGGTCCCGTAGATACGCAGTATTTT.

This clonotype was detected ten times or more. This chain joins TRBV12-3 or TRBV12-4 and TRBJ1-5; no definite D call. V lost 3 bases to trimming and J lost 4 bases, with 7 bases between them. The CDR3 extends over 13 amino acids. DNA of the CDR3: TGTGCCAGCAGTTTGGCGGGGAATCAGCCCCAGCATTTT. Residues: CASSLAGNQPQHF.

At least ten counts were recorded for this clonotype. This chain connects TRBV3-1 to TRBJ2-7; tentatively, D is TRBD2 (6 bases). V shed 4 bases and J shed 7 bases, with 11 bases lying between them. The germline V gene has CDR1 LGHDT and CDR2 YNNKEL (reference sequence). The CDR3 has 12 residues. CDR3 protein: CASSPGRGEQYF. CDR3 sequence (DNA): TGTGCCAGCAGCCCCGGTCGGGGGGAGCAGTACTTC.

This clonotype was observed at least ten times. The chain couples TRBV12-3 or TRBV12-4 to TRBJ2-5; 14 nucleotides align to TRBD2. The V and J ends lost 6 bases and 2 bases, in that order; junction bases with no gene match: 2. The CDR3 runs 15 residues. The CDR3 nucleotides are TGTGCCAGCAGGCGACTAGCGGGAGGGCAAGAGACCCAGTACTTC. It encodes CASRRLAGGQETQYF.

This clonotype was seen repeatedly, ten times or more. The chain links TRBV7-2 to TRBJ1-1; D gene unclear. CDR3 length: 15 amino acids. Germline V gives CDR1 SGHTA, CDR2 FQGNSA. V was trimmed by 1 base and J by 0 bases, leaving 9 bases between them. CDR3 protein: CASSLGLTMNTEAFF. DNA for the CDR3: TGTGCCAGCAGCTTAGGACTGACCATGAACACTGAAGCTTTCTTT.

This clonotype was seen ten or more times. J is TRBJ2-7 and V is TRBV30; TRBD1 matches 9 bases. The CDR3 is 15 residues long. V gave up 3 bases and J gave up 1 base; unmatched junction bases: 7. The germline CDR1 and CDR2 sequences are GTSNPN and SVGIG (reference sequence). This CDR3 is CAWSGTGSGSYEQYF. As DNA, the CDR3 is TGTGCCTGGAGCGGGACAGGGAGTGGGTCCTACGAGCAGTACTTC. Using reference TRBV30 and TRBJ2-7 for the parts outside the CDR3, the full variable domain is SQTIHQWPATLVQPVGSPLSLECTVEGTSNPNLYWYRQAAGRGLQLLFYSVGIGQISSEVPQNLSASRPQDRQFILSSKKLLLSDSGFYLCAWSGTGSGSYEQYFGPGTRLTVT.

This clonotype was seen ten or more times. The gene calls are TRBV29-1 and TRBJ1-1; D is possibly TRBD1 (5 bases). This CDR3 comprises 14 residues. Looked up from germline, CDR1 is SQVTM and CDR2 is ANQGSEA. V lost 3 bases and J 7 bases, leaving 18 bases between the germline ends. The CDR3 bases are TGCAGCGTTGAGCCCTTTAAACAGGACCATGAAGCTTTCTTT. As protein: CSVEPFKQDHEAFF.

This clonotype was seen ten or more times. The chain combines TRBV11-2 with TRBJ2-5; 8 bases match TRBD2. This CDR3 region has 17 residues. Germline CDR1 is SGHAT and CDR2 is FQNNGV. J was trimmed by 5 bases and V by 9 bases; bases with no gene match: 20. CDR3 region: CASSPFAGGGQGETQYF. As DNA, the CDR3 is TGTGCCAGTAGCCCTTTTGCCGGCGGGGGGCAAGGGGAGACCCAGTACTTC. Full variable domain (outside the CDR3, taken from reference TRBV11-2 and TRBJ2-5): EAGVAQSPRYKIIEKRQSVAFWCNPISGHATLYWYQQILGQGPKLLIQFQNNGVVDDSQLPKDRFSAERLKGVDSTLKIQPAKLEDSAVYLCASSPFAGGGQGETQYFGPGTRLLVL.

This clonotype appeared many times. The V and J genes are TRBV3-1 and TRBJ2-3; 7 bases agree with TRBD2. J was trimmed by 2 bases and V by 6 bases; bases with no gene match: 11. Germline V gene data show CDR1 as LGHDT and CDR2 as YNNKEL (reference sequence). The CDR3 totals 16 residues. CDR3 nucleotides: TGTGCCAGCAGTCTAAAGACCGGGGGGAACACAGATACGCAGTATTTT. Translation gives CASSLKTGGNTDTQYF.

This clonotype was found a few times. V is TRBV6-2 or TRBV6-3 and J is TRBJ2-5; perhaps TRBD1 as D (5 bases). The germline V gene encodes CDR1 MNHEY and CDR2 SVGEGT. The CDR3 is 14 amino acids. V was trimmed by 6 bases and J by 5 bases, leaving 16 bases between them. In DNA form, the CDR3 reads TGTGCCAGCAGCCCCAGGACACTTTCGGAGACCCAGTACTTC. Translating gives CASSPRTLSETQYF.

This clonotype was seen repeatedly, ten times or more. The genes are TRBV20-1 and TRBJ1-1; 7 nucleotides agree with TRBD1. With V trimmed by 3 bases and J by 7 bases, 8 bases remained unmatched. Germline V gene data show CDR1 as DFQATT and CDR2 as SNEGSKA (reference sequence). CDR3 length equals 13 residues. CDR3 in amino acids: CSASRTGGGEAFF. DNA of the CDR3: TGCAGTGCTAGTCGGACAGGAGGGGGTGAAGCTTTCTTT.

This clonotype was recorded many times. The chain recombines TRBV7-9 with TRBJ1-1; D remains ambiguous. Trimming took off 3 bases at V and 1 base at J, with 12 bases between the two ends. The CDR3 loop spans 15 amino acids. CDR1 and CDR2 (germline): SEHNR, FQNEAQ (reference sequence). The CDR3 sequence: CASSLGLDGNTEAFF. The CDR3 DNA reads TGTGCCAGCAGCTTGGGCCTCGACGGGAACACTGAAGCTTTCTTT.

This clonotype was picked up a small number of times. V and J are TRBV18 and TRBJ2-7; D may correspond to TRBD1 or TRBD2 (5 bases each). Trimming cost V 3 bases and J 2 bases, with 14 bases left between them. CDR1 and CDR2 from the germline V gene are KGHSH and LQKENI. The CDR3 spans 15 residues. The CDR3 nucleotides read TGTGCCAGCTCACCCAGAGGGACGACGACCTACGAGCAGTACTTC. Translated, it gives CASSPRGTTTYEQYF.

This clonotype appeared many times. This rearrangement joins TRBV7-8 to TRBJ1-5, with D unclear. Between the trimmed V and J ends, which lost 7 bases and 6 bases, there was a span of 16 bases. CDR1 and CDR2 from the germline V gene are SGHVS and FQNEAQ. The CDR3 totals 14 residues. The CDR3 reads CASTGSAESQPQHF. The CDR3 DNA reads TGTGCCAGCACCGGATCGGCGGAATCTCAGCCCCAGCATTTT.

This clonotype was counted ten times or more. The chain is built from TRBV5-1 and TRBJ2-4, with D perhaps TRBD1 (5 bases). The CDR3 consists of 13 residues. The germline V and J ends were trimmed by 4 bases and 6 bases, with 11 bases remaining between them. Germline V gene sequence: CDR1 SGHRS, CDR2 YFSETQ. DNA for the CDR3: TGCGCCAGCAGCCAGGGTCTGGGAAACATTCAGTACTTC. Amino acid sequence: CASSQGLGNIQYF. Complete variable domain (other parts from reference TRBV5-1 and TRBJ2-4): KAGVTQTPRYLIKTRGQQVTLSCSPISGHRSVSWYQQTPGQGLQFLFEYFSETQRNKGNFPGRFSGRQFSNSRSEMNVSTLELGDSALYLCASSQGLGNIQYFGAGTRLSVL.

This clonotype was recorded many times. The gene calls are TRBV5-1 and TRBJ2-3, with TRBD2 as a possible D gene (5 bases). Germline V lookup: CDR1 SGHRS, CDR2 YFSETQ. This CDR3 contains 14 residues. The V and J ends lost 2 bases and 3 bases respectively, with 10 bases between them. CDR3 nucleotides: TGCGCCAGCAGCTTAGAGGGTGGAACAGATACGCAGTATTTT. Its translation is CASSLEGGTDTQYF.

In its sample, this clonotype was seen many times. The rearrangement uses TRBV30 and TRBJ2-7; TRBD1 matches at 9 bases. V shed 2 bases, J shed 5 bases, and the junction held 4 bases outside the gene matches. The CDR3 totals 13 residues. The germline V gene has CDR1 GTSNPN and CDR2 SVGIG (reference sequence). The CDR3 is CAWSPGTGNEQYF. The CDR3 region has the DNA TGTGCCTGGAGTCCTGGGACAGGGAACGAGCAGTACTTC.

This clonotype was counted at least ten times. The V and J genes are TRBV6-5 and TRBJ1-1, with TRBD1 as a possible D gene (5 bases). CDR3 length: 16 residues. The V gene's germline CDR1 is MNHEY and CDR2 SVGAGI. The V end was cut by 2 bases, the J end by 4 bases, with 17 bases between. The CDR3 region has the DNA TGTGCCAGCAGTTACGGGGCGGGAACCGGGGGCACTGAAGCTTTCTTT. Translation gives CASSYGAGTGGTEAFF.